This paragraph reports one T cell receptor beta chain. As yet, its antigen is unknown. These data originate in a study of beta chain features in type 1 diabetes. Study-wide background: Patients did not differ from healthy donors in age, gender or cell yield. Findings of the study overall: Naive, central memory and regulatory TCRB repertoires appeared more similar among patients than healthy donors. Still unanswered here is whether HLA type influences TCRB rearrangement. Among all four CD4+ subsets, Type 1 diabetes patients had TCRB CDR3s that were moderately but significantly shorter.

CDR1 and CDR2 (germline): SGHAT, FQNNGV. V was cut by 1 base and J by 3 bases, with 18 bases left in between. CDR3 length: 17 amino acids. The isolated RNA, all of it, was reverse transcribed, so expressed TCRB transcripts were what got sequenced. The average read count of naive, central memory and regulatory T cell samples was some 3.9 million. Sequencing was performed with immunoSEQ multiplex PCR; in TCRdb, only in-frame clones are kept and a portion is missing. The sample records 200,000 to 250,000 clones, about 15% being singletons. This TCR was sampled from a man aged 25 to 40 with type 1 diabetes. Sequenced input: naive CD4+ T cells from blood. The chain links TRBV11-2 to TRBJ1-1, with unresolved D. As DNA, the CDR3 is TGTGCCAGCAGCTTAGGGTACGGCGGACTAAAGGACACTGAAGCTTTCTTT. Translation: CASSLGYGGLKDTEAFF.